This paragraph reports one T cell receptor (beta chain). Its antigen is still unknown. The CDR3 sequence is 15 residues long. Germline V gene sequence: CDR1 SGHRS, CDR2 YFSETQ. Trimming removed 0 bases at V and 5 bases at J, with 14 bases between. The sample belongs to a study of identical twins. General study findings and limits: Models predicted too little out-of-frame TCR alpha sharing in monozygotic twins. Weaker excess sharing between twins was seen in beta out-of-frame sequences.

cDNA carried unique molecular identifiers, and a universal primer site was added by template switching. TCRdb processed the 5' RACE reads anew with MiXCR; each CDR3 protein has one entry. The sample records around 280,000 distinct CDR3 sequences, about 8.1% being singletons. These data also formed part of another study, on yellow fever vaccine responses in identical twins.

The J gene is TRBJ1-2, the V gene TRBV5-1; D might be TRBD1 (5 bases). The sample comprised memory (CD45RO+) T cells sorted from blood. This clonotype was obtained from a woman between 18 and 29 years old in good health. The CDR3 loop is CASSLVAGQGYGYTF. The CDR3 DNA follows: TGCGCCAGCAGCTTGGTTGCCGGGCAGGGATATGGCTACACCTTC. The full variable domain, rest sourced from reference TRBV5-1 and TRBJ1-2, is KAGVTQTPRYLIKTRGQQVTLSCSPISGHRSVSWYQQTPGQGLQFLFEYFSETQRNKGNFPGRFSGRQFSNSRSEMNVSTLELGDSALYLCASSLVAGQGYGYTFGSGTRLTVV.